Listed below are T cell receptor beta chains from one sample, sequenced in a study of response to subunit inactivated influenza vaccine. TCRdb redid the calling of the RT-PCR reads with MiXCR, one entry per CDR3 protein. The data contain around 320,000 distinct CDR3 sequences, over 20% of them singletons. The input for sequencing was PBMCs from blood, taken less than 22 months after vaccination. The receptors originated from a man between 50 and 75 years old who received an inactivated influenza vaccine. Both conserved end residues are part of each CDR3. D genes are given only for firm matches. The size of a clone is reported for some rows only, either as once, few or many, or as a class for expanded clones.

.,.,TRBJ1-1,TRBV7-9,CASSLAATGRTEAFF,TGTGCCAGCAGCTTAGCGGCAACAGGGCGGACTGAAGCTTTCTTT
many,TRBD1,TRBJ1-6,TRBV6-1,CASSQDRGNSPLHF,TGTGCCAGCAGCCAAGACAGGGGGAATTCACCCCTCCACTTT
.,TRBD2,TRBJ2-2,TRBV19,CASSAGRGTGELFF,TGTGCCAGTAGCGCAGGGAGGGGCACCGGGGAGCTGTTTTTT
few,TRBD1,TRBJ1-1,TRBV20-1,CSARSRTGGWDTEAFF,TGCAGTGCCCGATCAAGGACAGGGGGCTGGGACACTGAAGCTTTCTTT
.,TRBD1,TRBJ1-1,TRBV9,CASSPIGQGLSTEAFF,TGTGCCAGCAGCCCGATCGGACAGGGTTTGAGTACTGAAGCTTTCTTT
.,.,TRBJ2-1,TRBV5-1,CASNFRQASYNEQFF,TGCGCCAGCAACTTCCGACAGGCGTCCTACAATGAGCAGTTCTTC
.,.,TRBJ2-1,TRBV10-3,CAGGGRGDNEQFF,TGTGCCGGGGGCGGGAGAGGCGACAATGAGCAGTTCTTC
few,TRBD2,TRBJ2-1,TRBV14,CASSPRTRLAGENEQFF,TGTGCCAGCAGCCCCCGGACGAGACTAGCGGGAGAAAATGAGCAGTTCTTC
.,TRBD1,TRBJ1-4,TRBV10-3,CATGQGTSNEKLFF,TGTGCCACCGGACAGGGGACTTCTAATGAAAAACTGTTTTTT
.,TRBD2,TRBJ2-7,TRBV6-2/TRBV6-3,CASSNPRTSSYEQYF,TGTGCCAGCAGTAATCCTCGGACTAGCAGTTACGAGCAGTACTTC
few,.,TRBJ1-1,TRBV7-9,CASSATKGRNTEAFF,TGTGCCAGCAGCGCCACGAAAGGGAGGAACACTGAAGCTTTCTTT
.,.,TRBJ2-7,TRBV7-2,CASTPDGTYYEQYF,TGTGCCAGCACCCCCGATGGGACTTACTACGAGCAGTACTTC
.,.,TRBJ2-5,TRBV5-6,CASSQEGFQETQYF,TGTGCCAGCAGCCAGGAAGGCTTCCAAGAGACCCAGTACTTC
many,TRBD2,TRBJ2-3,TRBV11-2,CASSLKSRRGGNTDTQYF,TGTGCCAGCAGCTTAAAATCACGGCGGGGGGGCAACACAGATACGCAGTATTTT
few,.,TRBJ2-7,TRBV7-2,CASSPRRSYEQYF,TGTGCCAGCAGCCCTAGAAGGTCCTACGAGCAGTACTTC
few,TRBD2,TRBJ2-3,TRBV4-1,CASRGTSGPTDTQYF,TGCGCCAGCAGGGGGACTAGCGGTCCCACAGATACGCAGTATTTT
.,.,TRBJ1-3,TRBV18,CASSPKGRSGNTIYF,TGTGCCAGCTCACCTAAGGGACGCTCTGGAAACACCATATATTTT
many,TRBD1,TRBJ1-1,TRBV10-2,CASKWTGNTEAFF,TGCGCCAGCAAATGGACAGGGAACACTGAAGCTTTCTTT
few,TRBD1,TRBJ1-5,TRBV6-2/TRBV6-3,CASSYKKGQGANQPQHF,TGTGCCAGCAGTTACAAGAAAGGACAGGGGGCTAATCAGCCCCAGCATTTT
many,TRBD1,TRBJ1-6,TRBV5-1,CASSFGTGGESPLHF,TGCGCCAGCAGCTTTGGGACAGGGGGCGAGTCACCCCTCCACTTT
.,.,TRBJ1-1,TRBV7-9,CASSFGGFDTEAFF,TGTGCCAGCAGCTTCGGGGGGTTTGACACTGAAGCTTTCTTT
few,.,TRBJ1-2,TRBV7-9,CASSTIGVSGDYTF,TGTGCCAGCAGCACCATAGGGGTTTCCGGTGACTACACCTTC
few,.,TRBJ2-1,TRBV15,CATSRVGELRRRNNEQFF,TGTGCCACCAGCAGAGTGGGGGAACTAAGACGGAGGAACAATGAGCAGTTCTTC
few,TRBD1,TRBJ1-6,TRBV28,CASSRTGFGSPLHF,TGTGCCAGCAGTCGGACAGGGTTTGGATCACCCCTCCACTTT
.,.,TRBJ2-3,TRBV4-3,CASSQDRDTQYF,TGCGCCAGCAGCCAAGACAGGGATACGCAGTATTTT
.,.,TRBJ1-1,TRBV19,CASSINWNAEAFF,TGTGCCAGTAGTATCAACTGGAACGCTGAAGCTTTCTTT
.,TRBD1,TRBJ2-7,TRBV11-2,CASSWGQGYEQYF,TGTGCCAGCAGCTGGGGACAGGGCTACGAGCAGTACTTC
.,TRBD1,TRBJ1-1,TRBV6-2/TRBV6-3,CASINEGASTEAFF,TGTGCCAGCATTAACGAGGGGGCGAGCACTGAAGCTTTCTTT
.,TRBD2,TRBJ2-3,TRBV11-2,CASSLGLAGSDTQYF,TGTGCCAGCAGCTTAGGACTAGCGGGGTCAGATACGCAGTATTTT
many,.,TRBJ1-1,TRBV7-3,CASSLKTNTEAFF,TGTGCCAGCAGCTTAAAAACCAACACTGAAGCTTTCTTT
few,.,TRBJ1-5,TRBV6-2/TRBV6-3,CASRKGPGGNQPQHF,TGTGCCAGCAGAAAGGGTCCGGGGGGCAATCAGCCCCAGCATTTT
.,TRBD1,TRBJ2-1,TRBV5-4,CASSSAPGTVYNEQFF,TGTGCCAGCAGCTCCGCTCCCGGGACAGTCTACAATGAGCAGTTCTTC
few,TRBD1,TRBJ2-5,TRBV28,CASSLPGGLETQYF,TGTGCCAGCAGTTTACCAGGGGGCCTAGAGACCCAGTACTTC
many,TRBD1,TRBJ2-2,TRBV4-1,CASSRRQGWDTGELFF,TGCGCCAGCAGCCGACGACAGGGATGGGACACCGGGGAGCTGTTTTTT
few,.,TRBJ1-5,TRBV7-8,CASSLDGGAGQPQHF,TGTGCCAGCAGCTTAGATGGGGGGGCAGGTCAGCCCCAGCATTTT
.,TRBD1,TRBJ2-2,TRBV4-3,CASSPRGQYTGELFF,TGCGCCAGCAGCCCTCGGGGACAGTACACCGGGGAGCTGTTTTTT
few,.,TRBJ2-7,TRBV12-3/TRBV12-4,CASSSAGKYEQYF,TGTGCCAGCAGTTCCGCGGGGAAGTACGAGCAGTACTTC
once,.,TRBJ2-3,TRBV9,CASSVAPQRSDTQYF,TGTGCCAGCAGCGTAGCCCCACAGCGGTCGGATACGCAGTATTTT
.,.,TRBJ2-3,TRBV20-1,CGVSGGTDTQYF,TGCGGAGTTAGCGGAGGCACAGATACGCAGTATTTT
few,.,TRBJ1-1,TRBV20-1,CSATTQNTEAFF,TGCAGTGCTACGACCCAGAACACTGAAGCTTTCTTT
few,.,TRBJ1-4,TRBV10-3,CAISGGHPSTNEKLFF,TGTGCCATCAGTGGTGGGCACCCATCAACTAATGAAAAACTGTTTTTT
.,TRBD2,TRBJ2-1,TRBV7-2,CASSLRLAGAYLSYNEQFF,TGTGCCAGCAGCTTAAGGCTAGCGGGAGCGTACCTCTCCTACAATGAGCAGTTCTTC
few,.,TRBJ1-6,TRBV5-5,CASSTWDGWSSYNSPLHF,TGTGCCAGCAGCACCTGGGACGGCTGGAGCTCCTATAATTCACCCCTCCACTTT
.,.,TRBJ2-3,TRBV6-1,CASTRASTDTQYF,TGTGCCAGCACCCGGGCGAGCACAGATACGCAGTATTTT
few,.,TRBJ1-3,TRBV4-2,CASSQTGPGNTIYF,TGTGCCAGCAGCCAAACGGGCCCGGGAAACACCATATATTTT
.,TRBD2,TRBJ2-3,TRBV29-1,CSAGTSGHTDTQYF,TGCAGCGCCGGGACTAGCGGGCACACAGATACGCAGTATTTT
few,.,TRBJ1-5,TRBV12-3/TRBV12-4,CASSLSAGNNQPQHF,TGTGCCAGCAGTTTATCCGCGGGGAACAATCAGCCCCAGCATTTT
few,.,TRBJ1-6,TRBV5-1,CASSPEGEVSPLHF,TGCGCCAGCAGCCCGGAGGGGGAGGTCTCACCCCTCCACTTT
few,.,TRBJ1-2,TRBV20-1,CSAPTPTGRYGYTF,TGCAGTGCCCCGACCCCTACAGGGAGGTATGGCTACACCTTC